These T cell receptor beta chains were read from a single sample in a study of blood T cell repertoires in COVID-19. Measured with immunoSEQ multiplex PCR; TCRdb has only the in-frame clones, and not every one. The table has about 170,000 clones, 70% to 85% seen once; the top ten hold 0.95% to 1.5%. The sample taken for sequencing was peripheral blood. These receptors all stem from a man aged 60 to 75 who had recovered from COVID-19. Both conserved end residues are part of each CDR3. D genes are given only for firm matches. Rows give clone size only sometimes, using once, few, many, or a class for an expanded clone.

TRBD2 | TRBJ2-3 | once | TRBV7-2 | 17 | TGTGCCAGCAGCTTAGAAGGTGGAGCGGGGGGTGTGGATACGCAGTATTTT | CASSLEGGAGGVDTQYF
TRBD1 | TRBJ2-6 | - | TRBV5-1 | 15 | TGCGCCAGCACCCAACAGGGGGGAGGGGCCAACGTCCTGACTTTC | CASTQQGGGANVLTF
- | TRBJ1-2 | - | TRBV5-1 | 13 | TGCGCCAGCAGCACGGGGGAGTTCTATGGCTACACCTTC | CASSTGEFYGYTF
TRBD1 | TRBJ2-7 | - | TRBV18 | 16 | TGTGCCAGCTCACCAACCCGGGACAGGGGGTCCTACGAGCAGTACTTC | CASSPTRDRGSYEQYF
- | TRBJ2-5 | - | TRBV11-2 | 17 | TGTGCCAGCAGCTTGGCGGGGGCGGGGGCGAATCAAGAGACCCAGTACTTC | CASSLAGAGANQETQYF
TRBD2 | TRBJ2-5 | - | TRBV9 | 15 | TGTGCCAGCAGCGTAGAGACTAGCGGGGTTGAGACCCAGTACTTC | CASSVETSGVETQYF
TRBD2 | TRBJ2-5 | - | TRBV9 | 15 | TGTGCCAGCAGCGCCCCCGGGGGGGCGGGAGAGACCCAGTACTTC | CASSAPGGAGETQYF
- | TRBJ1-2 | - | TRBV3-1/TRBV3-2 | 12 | TGTGCCAGCAGCCAAGATCTAGACGGCTACACCTTC | CASSQDLDGYTF
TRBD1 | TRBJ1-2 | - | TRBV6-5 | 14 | TGTGCCAGCAGTCAGAGGACAGGGAGCTATGGCTACACCTTC | CASSQRTGSYGYTF
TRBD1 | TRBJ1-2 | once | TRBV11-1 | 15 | TGTGCCAGCAGCGGCAGGGACAGGGGGAGCTATGGCTACACCTTC | CASSGRDRGSYGYTF
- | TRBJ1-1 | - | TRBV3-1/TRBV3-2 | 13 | TGTGCCAGCAATGGGGGGTGGGGCACTGAAGCTTTCTTT | CASNGGWGTEAFF
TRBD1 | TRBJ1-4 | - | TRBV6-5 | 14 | TGTGCCAGCAGTCAGCAGGGGGTACGGGAAAAACTGTTTTTT | CASSQQGVREKLFF
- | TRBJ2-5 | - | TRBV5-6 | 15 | TGTGCCAGCAGCTTGGAGGCAGGGGGAGGCGAGACCCAGTACTTC | CASSLEAGGGETQYF
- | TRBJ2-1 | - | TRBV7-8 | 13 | TGTGCCAGCAGCGCGCGCTCTGGTAATGAGCAGTTCTTC | CASSARSGNEQFF
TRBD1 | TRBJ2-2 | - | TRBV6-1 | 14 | TGTGCCAGCAGTGACAGGGGGCTACGAGGGGAGCTGTTTTTT | CASSDRGLRGELFF
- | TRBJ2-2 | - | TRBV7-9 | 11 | TGTGCCATCCAGGGTGCCGGGGAGCTGTTTTTT | CAIQGAGELFF
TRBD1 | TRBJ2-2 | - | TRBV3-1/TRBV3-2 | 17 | TGTGCCAGCAGCCAAGCAATCGGACAGGGGCCCCCGGGGGAGCTGTTTTTT | CASSQAIGQGPPGELFF
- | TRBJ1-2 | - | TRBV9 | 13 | TGTGCCAGCACCCCTTGGGACTCCTATGGCTACACCTTC | CASTPWDSYGYTF
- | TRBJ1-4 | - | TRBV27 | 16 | TGTGCCAGCAGTCGGCTTATGCGAGGGAATAATGAAAAACTGTTTTTT | CASSRLMRGNNEKLFF
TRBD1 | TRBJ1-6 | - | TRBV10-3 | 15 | TGTGCCATCAGTGAAAGGCAGGGGGAGAATTCACCCCTCCACTTT | CAISERQGENSPLHF
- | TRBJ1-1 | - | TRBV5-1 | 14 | TGCGCCAGCAGCTTGGCCGCGGGGGACACTGAAGCTTTCTTT | CASSLAAGDTEAFF
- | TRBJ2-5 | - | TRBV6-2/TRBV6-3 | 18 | TGTGCCAGCAGTTACTCTCCGTTTTTGGGGGGAAATCAAGAGACCCAGTACTTC | CASSYSPFLGGNQETQYF
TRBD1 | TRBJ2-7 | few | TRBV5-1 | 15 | TGCGCCAGCAGCTTGGATCCAGGGGGAGTCTACGAGCAGTACTTC | CASSLDPGGVYEQYF
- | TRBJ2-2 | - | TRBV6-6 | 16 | TGTGCCAGCAGTTACTCGGCCAGGGGAACCTCCGGGGAGCTGTTTTTT | CASSYSARGTSGELFF
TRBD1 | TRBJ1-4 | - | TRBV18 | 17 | TGTGCCAGCTCACCACCCGGGACAGGGGGTGATAATGAAAAACTGTTTTTT | CASSPPGTGGDNEKLFF
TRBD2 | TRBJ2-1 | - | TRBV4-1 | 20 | TGCGCCAGCAGCCACCTTGGACTAGCGGGGTCAAAGAGCTCCTACAATGAGCAGTTCTTC | CASSHLGLAGSKSSYNEQFF
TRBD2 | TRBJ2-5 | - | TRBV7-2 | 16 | TGTGCCAGCAGTCTTAGAGGACTAGCGGCGCAAGAGACCCAGTACTTC | CASSLRGLAAQETQYF
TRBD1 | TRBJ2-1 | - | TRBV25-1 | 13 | TGTGCCAGCAGCCGGGACAGCGGCAATGAGCAGTTCTTC | CASSRDSGNEQFF
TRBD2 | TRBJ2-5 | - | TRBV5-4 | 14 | TGTGCCAGCAGAATCGGGACTAGACAAGAGACCCAGTACTTC | CASRIGTRQETQYF
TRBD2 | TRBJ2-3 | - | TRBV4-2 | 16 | TGTGCCAGCAGCCAAGTATTGGAGCGGGGGGAGGGGACGCAGTATTTT | CASSQVLERGEGTQYF
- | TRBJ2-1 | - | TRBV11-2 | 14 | TGTGCCAGCAGCCCCCGACTGGGTTCGGGAGAGCAGTTCTTC | CASSPRLGSGEQFF
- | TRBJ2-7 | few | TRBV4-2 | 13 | TGTGCCAGCAGCCAAGATCTAGAGTACGAGCAGTACTTC | CASSQDLEYEQYF
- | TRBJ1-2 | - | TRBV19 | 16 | TGTGCCAGTAGTACTGGGGGCGCAACGACCTTCTATGGCTACACCTTC | CASSTGGATTFYGYTF
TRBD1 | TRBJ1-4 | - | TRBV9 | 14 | TGTGCCAGCAGCTCACTTACAGGGGATGAAAAACTGTTTTTT | CASSSLTGDEKLFF
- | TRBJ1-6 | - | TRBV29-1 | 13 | TGCAGCGCACAGGACAGTGGCAATTCACCCCTCCACTTT | CSAQDSGNSPLHF
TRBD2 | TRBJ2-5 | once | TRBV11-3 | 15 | TGTGCCAGCAGCGTCGGACTAGCGGGGGGTGAGACCCAGTACTTC | CASSVGLAGGETQYF
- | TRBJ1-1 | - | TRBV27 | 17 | TGTGCCAGCAGTTCGATCCCCTTGTTAGGGAGGGACACTGAAGCTTTCTTT | CASSSIPLLGRDTEAFF
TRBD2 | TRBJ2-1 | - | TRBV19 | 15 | TGTGCCAGTAGTATCGGAGGACTAGGGAAGAATGAGCAGTTCTTC | CASSIGGLGKNEQFF
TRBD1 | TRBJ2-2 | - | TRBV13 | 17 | TGTGCCAGCAGCTTGCCCCCCACAGGGGCGAACACCGGGGAGCTGTTTTTT | CASSLPPTGANTGELFF
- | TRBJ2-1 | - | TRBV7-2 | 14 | TGTGCCAGCAGCTTAGGCAGGGCTGGCAATGAGCAGTTCTTC | CASSLGRAGNEQFF
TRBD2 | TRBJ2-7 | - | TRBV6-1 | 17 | TGTGCCAGCAGTGGGGGGGGTCGGGTTACTATTTCCTACGAGCAGTACTTC | CASSGGGRVTISYEQYF
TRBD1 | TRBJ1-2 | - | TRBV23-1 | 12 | TGCGCCAGCAGTCAATTATGGGACAGGCCAGAATTC | CASSQLWDRPEF
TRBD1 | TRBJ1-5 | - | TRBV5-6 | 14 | TGTGCCAGCAGCGCAAACAGGGGCCAGAGGCCCCAGCATTTT | CASSANRGQRPQHF
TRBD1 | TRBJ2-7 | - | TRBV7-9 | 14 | TGTGCCAGCAGCTTCGACAGGGTTCCCTACGAGCAGTACTTC | CASSFDRVPYEQYF
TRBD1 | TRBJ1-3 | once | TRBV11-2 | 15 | TGTGCCAGCAGCGCCACAGGGGGCACTGGAAACACCATATATTTT | CASSATGGTGNTIYF
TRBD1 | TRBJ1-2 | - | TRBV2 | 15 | TGTGCCAGCAGAACCACAGGGGGCGCTTTCTATGGCTACACCTTC | CASRTTGGAFYGYTF
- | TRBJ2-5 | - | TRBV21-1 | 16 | TGTGCCAGCAGCAAAGCTGGGACTAGCGGTTCAGAGACCCAGTACTTC | CASSKAGTSGSETQYF
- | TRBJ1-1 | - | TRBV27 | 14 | TGTGCCAGCAGTTCGAGCCAGGGGAACACTGAAGCTTTCTTT | CASSSSQGNTEAFF
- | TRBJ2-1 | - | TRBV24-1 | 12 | TGTGCCACCAGTGATCGAGGCGATGAGCAGTTCTTC | CATSDRGDEQFF
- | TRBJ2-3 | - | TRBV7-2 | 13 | TGTGCCAGCAGCTTAACAGGGCGAAATACGCAGTATTTT | CASSLTGRNTQYF
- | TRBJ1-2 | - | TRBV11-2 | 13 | TGTGCCAGCAGCCCCGGTCCCCTCGGGGGCTACACCTTC | CASSPGPLGGYTF
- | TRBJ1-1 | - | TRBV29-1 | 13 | TGCAGCGTTGAAGATCTAATGAACACTGAAGCTTTCTTT | CSVEDLMNTEAFF
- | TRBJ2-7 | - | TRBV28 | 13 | TGTGCCAGCAGTAGGGGGGGCTCCTACGAGCAGTACTTC | CASSRGGSYEQYF